What follows are 13 T cell receptor beta chains derived from one specimen sequenced in a study of cytomegalovirus exposure and HLA in healthy donors. Primers included in the PCR were 60 Vbeta and 13 Jbeta primers. Sequencing used immunoSEQ multiplex PCR; TCRdb keeps in-frame clones, though not all of them. The listing records some 140,000 clones. The sample was PBMCs. These receptor sequences come from a woman in her thirties or forties in good health and CMV-seronegative.

The rearrangement uses TRBV7-2 and TRBJ2-3; 9 nucleotides agree with TRBD2. Trimming removed 2 bases from V and 1 base from J; junction bases left unmatched: 4. The CDR3 has 16 residues. The germline V gene encodes CDR1 SGHTA and CDR2 FQGNSA. The CDR3 bases are TGTGCCAGCAGCTTAAGCGGGGGGCGTGGCACAGATACGCAGTATTTT. It translates to CASSLSGGRGTDTQYF.

This chain connects TRBV19 to TRBJ1-4, with 7 bases identical to TRBD1. The CDR3 loop spans 13 amino acids. Per germline, CDR1 LNHDA and CDR2 SQIVND (reference sequence). J was trimmed by 8 bases and V by 8 bases; bases with no gene match: 8. The CDR3 spells CASFAGGLEKLFF. The CDR3 DNA reads TGTGCCAGTTTCGCAGGGGGATTGGAAAAACTGTTTTTT.

The gene calls are TRBV7-2 and TRBJ2-2, with D unclear. Per germline, CDR1 SGHTA and CDR2 FQGNSA. There are 16 residues in the CDR3. V was shortened by 5 bases and J by 1 base, with 14 bases between the two germline ends. CDR3 protein: CASSPLGLRNTGELFF. The CDR3 nucleotides read TGTGCCAGCAGCCCCCTCGGTTTGAGGAACACCGGGGAGCTGTTTTTT.

The chain couples TRBV7-3 to TRBJ2-7; TRBD1 aligns across 7 bases. V shed 5 bases, J shed 3 bases, and the junction held 10 bases outside the gene matches. Per the germline V gene, CDR1 is SGHTA and CDR2 is FQGTGA. The CDR3 spans 15 residues. This CDR3 is CASSVQGVRDYEQYF. CDR3 nucleotides: TGTGCCAGCAGCGTCCAGGGGGTTCGTGACTACGAGCAGTACTTC. The entire variable domain, with the rest obtained from reference TRBV7-3 and TRBJ2-7, is as follows: GAGVSQTPSNKVTEKGKYVELRCDPISGHTALYWYRQSLGQGPEFLIYFQGTGAADDSGLPNDRFFAVRPEGSVSTLKIQRTERGDSAVYLCASSVQGVRDYEQYFGPGTRLTVT.

The rearrangement uses TRBV18 and TRBJ1-3; 12 positions match TRBD1. The CDR3 length is 17 residues. J was trimmed by 5 bases and V by 2 bases; bases with no gene match: 7. Germline values: CDR1 KGHSH, CDR2 LQKENI. The CDR3 is CASSPLWDRGRRNTIYF. In DNA, the CDR3 is TGTGCCAGCTCACCATTATGGGACAGGGGGCGAAGAAACACCATATATTTT.

V is TRBV7-2 and J is TRBJ1-5; D is ambiguous. The CDR3 is made up of 14 amino acids. The ends were cut back, 1 base at V and 9 bases at J, with 13 bases in the middle. The V gene's germline CDR1 is SGHTA and CDR2 FQGNSA. CDR3 in amino acids: CASSLVTAEGPQHF. DNA for the CDR3: TGTGCCAGCAGCTTAGTCACAGCCGAGGGGCCCCAGCATTTT. The variable domain in full, with the rest retrieved from reference TRBV7-2 and TRBJ1-5, is GAGVSQSPSNKVTEKGKDVELRCDPISGHTALYWYRQSLGQGLEFLIYFQGNSAPDKSGLPSDRFSAERTGGSVSTLTIQRTQQEDSAVYLCASSLVTAEGPQHFGDGTRLSIL.

This sequence joins TRBV7-2 and TRBJ2-5; D may be TRBD2 (5 bases). V was pared by 9 bases and J by 2 bases, with 16 bases between. Germline-derived CDR1 and CDR2 are SGHTA and FQGNSA. The length of the CDR3 is 14 residues. CDR3 sequence: CASTDRGSQETQYF. The CDR3 bases are TGTGCCAGTACGGACCGAGGGAGTCAAGAGACCCAGTACTTC.

The chain is built from TRBV5-1 and TRBJ1-2; 8 bases fit TRBD1. The V and J ends lost 1 base and 5 bases, in that order; junction bases with no gene match: 4. The germline V gene encodes CDR1 SGHRS and CDR2 YFSETQ. The CDR3 runs 14 residues. DNA for the CDR3: TGCGCCAGCAGCTTGCTGGGACAGGTGTATGGCTACACCTTC. It is translated as CASSLLGQVYGYTF.

V is TRBV19 and J is TRBJ2-1; TRBD2 matches 16 bases. This CDR3 has 15 amino acids. Losses at the gene ends were 6 bases for V and 14 bases for J; bases not matched to a gene: 10. Germline lookup yields CDR1 LNHDA and CDR2 SQIVND (reference sequence). The CDR3 loop is CASSTGTSGGAKEFF. Here the CDR3 DNA reads TGTGCCAGTAGCACCGGGACTAGCGGGGGGGCGAAGGAGTTCTTC.

The V gene is TRBV5-8, the J gene TRBJ2-1; 8 bases agree with TRBD2. The germline CDR1 and CDR2 sequences are SGHTS and YDEGEE. The CDR3 totals 15 residues. Trimming took 6 bases from V and 1 from J; bases not matched to a gene: 6. The CDR3 protein is CASTQSGGSYNEQFF. The CDR3 DNA reads TGTGCCAGCACCCAAAGCGGGGGATCCTACAATGAGCAGTTCTTC.

The chain recombines TRBV7-9 with TRBJ2-7, with 8 bases that match TRBD1. The CDR3 is 15 amino acids. V trimming: 0 bases; J trimming: 0 bases; junction bases outside the gene matches: 1. The germline V gene has CDR1 SEHNR and CDR2 FQNEAQ (reference sequence). CDR3 nucleotide sequence: TGTGCCAGCAGCTTAGCGGACAGGGTCTCCTACGAGCAGTACTTC. Translating gives CASSLADRVSYEQYF.

The gene calls are TRBV6-4 and TRBJ2-1; the match to TRBD2 covers 8 bases. Per germline, CDR1 MRHNA and CDR2 SNTAGT. Trimming cost V 0 bases and J 4 bases; bases outside gene matches: 11. The CDR3 has 18 amino acids. The CDR3 DNA follows: TGTGCCAGCAGTGACTCTATCCCCGGGGGGGCGGGATACAATGAGCAGTTCTTC. Its translation: CASSDSIPGGAGYNEQFF.

V and J are TRBV5-1 and TRBJ2-2; 8 bases align to TRBD1. Unmatched junction bases numbered 5, after V lost 4 bases and J lost 6 bases. This CDR3 has 14 amino acids. Germline V lookup: CDR1 SGHRS, CDR2 YFSETQ. CDR3 in amino acids: CASSPGQGSGELFF. The CDR3 DNA reads TGCGCCAGCAGCCCCGGACAGGGTTCCGGGGAGCTGTTTTTT.